The 2 T cell receptor beta chains in this list originate from one sample, sequenced in a study of beta chain features in type 1 diabetes. Expressed TCRB transcripts got sequenced, as all isolated RNA was reverse transcribed. Produced via immunoSEQ multiplex PCR; TCRdb's table is partial and in-frame only. The data contain about 930,000 clones, 15% to 20% of them singletons. Sequenced input: naive CD4+ T cells from blood. Receptor source: a young woman in good health.

A few counts support this clone. Other DNA sequences from this sample encode an identical CDR3 as well. The gene calls are TRBV7-9 and TRBJ2-1; 11 nucleotides agree with TRBD2. CDR3 size: 13 residues. V lost 5 bases and J lost 10; bases outside the gene matches: 4. The germline V gene encodes CDR1 SEHNR and CDR2 FQNEAQ (reference sequence). The chain's CDR3 is CASSLLAGGEQFF. The CDR3 coding sequence is TGTGCCAGCAGCCTGTTAGCGGGAGGGGAGCAGTTCTTC.

This clone was seen a handful of times. The chain is built from TRBV5-4 and TRBJ2-2; D not resolved. This CDR3 contains 14 residues. Deletions cut 4 bases from V and 5 bases from J, with 12 bases between. The germline V gene encodes CDR1 SGHNT and CDR2 YYREEE (reference sequence). CDR3 DNA: TGTGCCAGCAGCGTCGACCCTGGGACCGGGGAGCTGTTTTTT. It translates to CASSVDPGTGELFF.